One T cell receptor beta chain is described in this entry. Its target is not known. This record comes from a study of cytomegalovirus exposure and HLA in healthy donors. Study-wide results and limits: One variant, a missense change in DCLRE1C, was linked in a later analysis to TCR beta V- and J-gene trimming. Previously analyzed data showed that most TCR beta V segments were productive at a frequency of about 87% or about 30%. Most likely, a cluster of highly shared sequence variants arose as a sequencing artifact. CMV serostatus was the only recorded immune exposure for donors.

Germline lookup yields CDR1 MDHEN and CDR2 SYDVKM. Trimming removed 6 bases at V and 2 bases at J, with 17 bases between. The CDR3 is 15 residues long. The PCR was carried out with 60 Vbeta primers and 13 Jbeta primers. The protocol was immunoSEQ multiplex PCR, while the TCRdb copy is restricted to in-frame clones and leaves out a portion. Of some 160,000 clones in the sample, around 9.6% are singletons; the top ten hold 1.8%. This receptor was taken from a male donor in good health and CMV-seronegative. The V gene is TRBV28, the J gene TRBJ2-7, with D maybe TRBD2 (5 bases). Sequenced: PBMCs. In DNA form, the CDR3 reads TGTGCCAGCAGCCTAGCCTTCGCTGTACCCTACGAGCAGTACTTC. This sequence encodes CASSLAFAVPYEQYF.